The subject of this entry is one TCR beta chain. TCRdb re-derived calls from the 5' RACE reads in MiXCR, one entry per CDR3 protein. The sample yields 39,000 or so distinct CDR3 sequences, about 10% seen once. The data belong to a study of spatial heterogeneity in lung cancer. V lost 3 bases, J lost 9 bases, and 7 bases stayed unmatched. This CDR3 comprises 16 residues. Germline CDR1 is LGHNA and CDR2 is YSLEER. Time point reported: blood at routine non-recurrence follow-up after resection. The chain links TRBV4-3 to TRBJ1-6; 11 bases agree with TRBD1. The sequence derives from a female donor with early-stage non-small cell lung cancer. This specimen consisted of PBMCs, obtained at follow-up. In DNA form, the CDR3 reads TGCGCCAGCAGCCACCTACATGGACAGGGGGCTTCACCCCTCCACTTT. It translates to CASSHLHGQGASPLHF.